This record concerns one T cell receptor (beta chain) sequence. Its target is not known. The data were taken from a study of OX40 agonist ivuxolimab in advanced cancers. Study background: The patients got ivuxolimab, which is an agonistic anti-OX40 (CD134) antibody. Subjects had a mean age of about 65 years, with a range of about 23 to 79; around 80% were male.

Whole-study findings and limits: At 0.1 to 3.0 mg/kg and by week 6, clonal expansion occurred in CD4+ and CD8+ blood T cells.

The data were produced by immunoSEQ multiplex PCR, yet TCRdb's version contains in-frame clones alone and is incomplete. The data show approximately 60,000 clones, roughly 89% seen once. CDR1 is MNHNY and CDR2 is SVGAGI in the germline V gene (reference sequence). Trimming at V came to 6 bases and at J to 4 bases, leaving 7 bases not matched to a gene. The CDR3 runs 15 residues. The genes are TRBV6-6 and TRBJ2-3; 10 bases are a match to TRBD2. The clonotype originates from an adult with an advanced solid tumor such as melanoma, head and neck, liver or kidney cancer. The sample in question was CD4+ or CD8+ T cells sorted from blood, obtained in a trial of the OX40 agonist ivuxolimab. CDR3 bases: TGTGCCAGCAGCGGATCTAGCGGGAGAGCAGATACGCAGTATTTT. Protein sequence: CASSGSSGRADTQYF.